What follows are 14 T cell receptor beta chains derived from one specimen sequenced in a study of identical twins. TCRdb independently ran MiXCR on the 5' RACE reads; one entry per CDR3 protein. The sample consists of 500,000 to 600,000 distinct CDR3 sequences, approximately 22% of them appearing once. This same sample was also taken into another study, of T cells expressing NK-cell markers.

The sample was CD4+ T cells sorted from blood. Receptor source: a woman aged 18-35 years in good health.

This chain joins TRBV10-2 and TRBJ2-1, with a tentative D call TRBD2 (6 bases). The CDR3 is 15 amino acids. CDR1 is WSHSY, CDR2 SAAADI, per germline. Trimming took 4 bases from V and 9 from J, leaving 19 bases between them. This CDR3 is CASSAEAGGYGEQFF. The CDR3 DNA follows: TGCGCCAGCAGTGCAGAAGCGGGTGGGTACGGTGAGCAGTTCTTC.

This chain's CDR3 is CSAREGAGWETQYF. The CDR3 nucleotides read TGCAGTGCTAGGGAGGGGGCAGGGTGGGAGACCCAGTACTTC. The chain combines TRBV20-1 with TRBJ2-5, with a possible D match to TRBD1 (7 bases). CDR3 size: 14 residues. CDR1 DFQATT and CDR2 SNEGSKA come from the germline V gene (reference sequence). V was clipped by 3 bases and J by 5 bases, with 16 bases between them.

This clonotype has only a few counts. V is TRBV3-1 and J is TRBJ2-7, with TRBD1 as a possible D gene (8 bases). The ends were cut back, 5 bases at V and 6 bases at J, with 11 bases in the middle. Germline CDR1 LGHDT, CDR2 YNNKEL (reference sequence). The CDR3 has 12 amino acids. The CDR3 region is CASSNRGGEQYF. The CDR3 DNA reads TGTGCCAGCAGCAACAGGGGGGGCGAGCAGTACTTC.

The rearrangement uses TRBV6-5 and TRBJ1-6; D may be TRBD1 (5 bases). V was clipped by 2 bases and J by 7 bases, with 9 bases between them. This CDR3 spans 14 amino acids. Germline values: CDR1 MNHEY, CDR2 SVGAGI. CDR3 residues: CASSYMRGNSPLHF. The CDR3 DNA reads TGTGCCAGCAGTTACATGCGGGGGAATTCACCCCTCCACTTT.

The chain combines TRBV20-1 with TRBJ2-1; D possibly corresponds to TRBD2 (6 bases). V lost 4 bases, J lost 3 bases, and 10 bases lay in between. The CDR3 is made up of 13 amino acids. Germline CDR1 reads DFQATT; CDR2 reads SNEGSKA (reference sequence). CDR3 amino acids: CSAIGGVYNEQFF. CDR3 sequence (DNA): TGCAGTGCTATAGGAGGGGTCTACAATGAGCAGTTCTTC.

This clonotype has a count of ten or more. The CDR3 DNA reads as TGTGCCAGCAGCCGAATCGGGAACACTGAAGCTTTCTTT. This translates into CASSRIGNTEAFF. This chain uses TRBV3-1 with TRBJ1-1, with no clear D. Trimming took off 4 bases at V and 1 base at J, with 7 bases between the two ends. There are 13 residues in the CDR3. Germline CDR1 and CDR2: LGHDT and YNNKEL (reference sequence).

This clonotype has ten or more counts. This chain joins TRBV7-9 and TRBJ1-3; D possibly corresponds to TRBD1 (5 bases). Germline V lookup: CDR1 SEHNR, CDR2 FQNEAQ (reference sequence). V lost 5 bases and J 3 bases, leaving 14 bases between the germline ends. This CDR3 is 15 amino acids long. This chain's CDR3 is CASSTLPGRGNTIYF. The CDR3 DNA follows: TGTGCCAGCAGCACCTTACCGGGACGTGGAAACACCATATATTTT.

This chain links TRBV6-5 with TRBJ2-7, with D unresolved. The germline CDR1 and CDR2 sequences are MNHEY and SVGAGI. With 2 bases removed from V and 0 bases from J, the gap between germline ends came to 11 bases. The CDR3 has 15 amino acids. CDR3 DNA sequence: TGTGCCAGCAGTTACAAGTCCCCGGTCTCCTACGAGCAGTACTTC. Encoded protein: CASSYKSPVSYEQYF.

The rearrangement uses TRBV15 and TRBJ1-2, with D tentatively TRBD1 (5 bases). The CDR3 totals 15 residues. In germline, CDR1 is LNHNV, CDR2 YYDKDF (reference sequence). The germline V and J ends were trimmed by 3 bases and 1 base, with 12 bases remaining between them. Here the CDR3 DNA reads TGTGCCACCAGCAGGGGACGTGGGATTAACTATGGCTACACCTTC. Encoded protein: CATSRGRGINYGYTF.

This chain joins TRBV20-1 and TRBJ1-5; D perhaps matches TRBD1 (5 bases). The length of the CDR3 is 16 residues. V was cut by 6 bases and J by 2 bases, with 20 bases left in between. Per germline, CDR1 DFQATT and CDR2 SNEGSKA (reference sequence). This chain's CDR3 is CSATRGTNRGNQPQHF. The CDR3 coding sequence is TGCAGTGCCACACGCGGGACCAACCGCGGCAATCAGCCCCAGCATTTT.

This sequence joins TRBV18 and TRBJ2-2; D gene uncertain. This CDR3 spans 15 amino acids. The germline V gene encodes CDR1 KGHSH and CDR2 LQKENI. V lost 1 base, J lost 4 bases, and 10 bases lay in between. The CDR3 reads CASSPQIGPTGELFF. In nucleotides, the CDR3 is TGTGCCAGCTCACCACAAATAGGACCCACCGGGGAGCTGTTTTTT.

The CDR3 region is CASSQDRLAKNIQYF. The CDR3 nucleotides are TGCGCCAGCAGCCAAGATCGGCTAGCCAAAAACATTCAGTACTTC. The chain links TRBV4-3 to TRBJ2-4; D is undetermined. The CDR3 has 15 residues. V lost 0 bases to trimming and J lost 0 bases, with 6 bases between them. Germline V lookup: CDR1 LGHNA, CDR2 YSLEER.

The gene calls are TRBV6-5 and TRBJ1-2; D remains unclear. Between the trimmed V and J ends, which lost 0 bases and 7 bases, there was a span of 12 bases. This CDR3 has 14 amino acids. The germline V gene encodes CDR1 MNHEY and CDR2 SVGAGI. CDR3 loop: CASSYSYGGGGYTF. In nucleotides, the CDR3 is TGTGCCAGCAGTTACTCTTACGGTGGCGGTGGCTACACCTTC.

V gene TRBV20-1 combines with J gene TRBJ1-4; D possibly corresponds to TRBD1 (6 bases). CDR1 DFQATT and CDR2 SNEGSKA come from the germline V gene (reference sequence). Trimming removed 2 bases at V and 7 bases at J, with 11 bases between. The CDR3 runs 13 residues. The CDR3 DNA is TGCAGTGCTAGAACAGGGACTGCTGAAAAACTGTTTTTT. This gives the protein CSARTGTAEKLFF.